The 30 T cell receptor beta chains presented below share a single source sample, sequenced in a study of radiation and T cells in renal cell carcinoma. Using immunoSEQ multiplex PCR, the repertoire was profiled, and TCRdb retains in-frame clones only, with some absent. The repertoire holds tens of thousands of clones, 58% seen once, with around a fifth in the top ten. Specified treatment: treatment-naive control, cytoreductive nephrectomy. The sample here was tumor tissue, taken from a patient whose treatment was nephrectomy without radiotherapy. Receptors were obtained from a man aged 40-49 years with renal cell carcinoma.

CDR3 region: CASSDMGLDLLDEQFF. Written as DNA, the CDR3 is TGTGCCAGCAGTGATATGGGACTAGATTTACTCGATGAGCAGTTCTTC. The chain combines TRBV6-1 with TRBJ2-1; TRBD2 aligns across 8 bases. With V trimmed by 3 bases and J by 8 bases, 12 bases remained unmatched. Per germline, CDR1 MNHNS and CDR2 SASEGT. There are 16 residues in the CDR3.

This clone was seen only a few times. The chain combines TRBV7-3 with TRBJ2-2; the match to TRBD1 covers 7 bases. Germline values: CDR1 SGHTA, CDR2 FQGTGA. The J segment lost 3 bases and the V segment lost 3 bases, leaving 7 bases of the junction unmatched. CDR3 length equals 16 residues. The CDR3 sequence: CASSLHGTAYTGELFF. In DNA form, the CDR3 reads TGTGCCAGCAGCTTGCACGGGACAGCCTACACCGGGGAGCTGTTTTTT.

The chain recombines TRBV5-4 with TRBJ2-4; D ambiguous. This CDR3 is built from 14 residues. CDR1 and CDR2 (germline): SGHNT, YYREEE (reference sequence). The ends were cut back, 0 bases at V and 2 bases at J, with 6 bases in the middle. DNA of the CDR3: TGTGCCAGCAGCTTGGACGGCTCCAAAAACATTCAGTACTTC. Encoded protein: CASSLDGSKNIQYF. Full variable domain (outside the CDR3, taken from reference TRBV5-4 and TRBJ2-4): ETGVTQSPTHLIKTRGQQVTLRCSSQSGHNTVSWYQQALGQGPQFIFQYYREEENGRGNFPPRFSGLQFPNYSSELNVNALELDDSALYLCASSLDGSKNIQYFGAGTRLSVL.

This clone was recorded once. This chain uses TRBV7-9 with TRBJ1-2; no firm D call. The ends were cut back, 1 base at V and 8 bases at J, with 11 bases in the middle. Germline CDR1 and CDR2: SEHNR and FQNEAQ (reference sequence). The CDR3 has 13 residues. CDR3 amino acids: CASSLDRPAGYTF. CDR3 coding DNA: TGTGCCAGCAGCTTAGACCGACCGGCGGGCTACACCTTC.

The rearrangement links TRBV5-1 to TRBJ2-6; a possible D gene is TRBD1 (5 bases). Germline V gene data show CDR1 as SGHRS and CDR2 as YFSETQ. Trimming took off 4 bases at V and 0 bases at J, with 14 bases between the two ends. CDR3 size: 17 residues. The CDR3 DNA sequence: TGCGCCAGCAGCCTGGACATTTGGAGCTCTGGGGCCAACGTCCTGACTTTC. Protein product: CASSLDIWSSGANVLTF.

As to this clone: This sample also contains other DNA sequences that code for the same CDR3. The rearrangement uses TRBV28 and TRBJ1-2; D gene uncertain. Germline V gene sequence: CDR1 MDHEN, CDR2 SYDVKM. The CDR3 length is 12 residues. The V end was cut by 5 bases, the J end by 0 bases, with 4 bases between. This chain's CDR3 is CASSLANYGYTF. CDR3 bases: TGTGCCAGCAGTCTAGCTAACTATGGCTACACCTTC.

The V gene is TRBV29-1, the J gene TRBJ1-2, with 10 bases matching TRBD1. This CDR3 is 12 amino acids long. The ends lost 7 bases at V and 8 bases at J; junction bases unmatched: 7. Germline V lookup: CDR1 SQVTM, CDR2 ANQGSEA. The DNA of the CDR3 is TGCAGCGCCGCGGACAGGGGGTTAGGCTACACCTTC. Its protein is CSAADRGLGYTF. Full variable domain (outside the CDR3, taken from reference TRBV29-1 and TRBJ1-2): SAVISQKPSRDICQRGTSLTIQCQVDSQVTMMFWYRQQPGQSLTLIATANQGSEATYESGFVIDKFPISRPNLTFSTLTVSNMSPEDSSIYLCSAADRGLGYTFGSGTRLTVV.

The chain is built from TRBV10-1 and TRBJ2-7, with TRBD1 identical over 8 bases. Unmatched junction bases numbered 3, after V lost 2 bases and J lost 3 bases. There are 14 residues in the CDR3. Germline V lookup: CDR1 WNHNN, CDR2 SYGVQD (reference sequence). The CDR3 DNA reads TGCGCCAGCAGTGAGGGACAGGGATACTACGAGCAGTACTTC. Amino acids: CASSEGQGYYEQYF.

This chain uses TRBV7-9 with TRBJ2-7, with 8 bases lining up with TRBD2. The CDR3 sequence is 16 residues long. The V and J ends lost 3 bases and 0 bases, in that order; junction bases with no gene match: 7. CDR1 is SEHNR, CDR2 FQNEAQ, per germline (reference sequence). CDR3 sequence: CASSLGTSGISYEQYF. In DNA, the CDR3 is TGTGCCAGCAGCTTGGGTACTAGCGGAATCTCCTACGAGCAGTACTTC.

This clone was seen at least ten times. The V call is TRBV21-1, the J call TRBJ1-1; no DNA check was done on the table's D call, TRBD1. TRBV21-1 has pseudogene status. CDR3 length: 16 residues. CDR3 in DNA: TGTGCCAGCAGCCCAAACCACAGGCCTTCCCGCACTGAAGCTTTCTTT. Translation gives CASSPNHRPSRTEAFF.

CDR3 residues: CASSPRWGSGRNEQFF. The CDR3, as DNA: TGTGCCAGCAGCCCCCGGTGGGGTAGCGGGAGAAATGAGCAGTTCTTC. This chain links TRBV7-9 with TRBJ2-1, with 9 bases matching TRBD2. Trimming removed 5 bases from V and 7 bases from J; junction bases left unmatched: 12. CDR3 length equals 16 residues. The germline CDR1 and CDR2 sequences are SEHNR and FQNEAQ (reference sequence).

This clone occurred a few times. This rearrangement joins TRBV27 to TRBJ1-5; D not resolved. Germline CDR1 MNHEY, CDR2 SMNVEV (reference sequence). The ends were cut back, 6 bases at V and 2 bases at J, with 14 bases in the middle. CDR3 length equals 15 residues. CDR3 sequence: CASSPHNRGNQPQHF. CDR3 coding DNA: TGTGCCAGCAGCCCACATAACCGGGGCAATCAGCCCCAGCATTTT.

V usage is TRBV5-1 and J usage is TRBJ1-2, with TRBD1 matching over 7 bases. Germline CDR1 SGHRS, CDR2 YFSETQ. This CDR3 has 14 amino acids. Trimming took 4 bases from V and 2 from J; bases not matched to a gene: 5. The CDR3 nucleotides read TGCGCCAGCAGCGAGCAGACAGGGAACTATGGCTACACCTTC. This translates into CASSEQTGNYGYTF.

The table lists this clone with a count of one. The J gene is TRBJ2-7, the V gene TRBV5-1, with 14 positions matching TRBD2. Losses at the gene ends were 4 bases for V and 7 bases for J; bases not matched to a gene: 7. This CDR3 comprises 15 residues. CDR1 is SGHRS and CDR2 is YFSETQ in the germline V gene. CDR3 nucleotide sequence: TGCGCCAGCAGCCTAGGGACTAGCGGGAGAGTGGAGCAGTACTTC. It specifies CASSLGTSGRVEQYF.

The chain recombines TRBV12-1 with TRBJ1-1. TRBV12-1 is given as a pseudogene. CDR3 length: 16 amino acids. In nucleotides, the CDR3 is TGTGCCAGCAGCTTCCGCGGGGACTCCGGCGGGACTGAAGCTTTCTTT. It specifies CASSFRGDSGGTEAFF.

The chain couples TRBV5-1 to TRBJ2-7; tentative D call: TRBD2 (6 bases). The CDR3 runs to 16 residues. V lost 4 bases to trimming and J lost 2 bases, with 19 bases between them. Germline V gene lookup returns CDR1 SGHRS and CDR2 YFSETQ. The CDR3 loop is CASSLGGGSRTYEQYF. Written as DNA, the CDR3 is TGCGCCAGCAGCCTGGGAGGCGGGTCCCGAACCTACGAGCAGTACTTC.

J is TRBJ2-3 and V is TRBV28; no clear D gene. This CDR3 is built from 12 residues. Germline V gives CDR1 MDHEN, CDR2 SYDVKM. The V and J ends lost 1 base and 4 bases respectively, with 3 bases between them. In DNA, the CDR3 is TGTGCCAGCAGTTTATACTCAGATACGCAGTATTTT. Its protein is CASSLYSDTQYF.

V is TRBV6-5 and J is TRBJ2-6; 7 nucleotides align to TRBD1. From germline, CDR1 is MNHEY and CDR2 SVGAGI. The CDR3 extends over 15 amino acids. The CDR3 DNA follows: TGTGCGTCGACAGGGCTAAGCTCTGGGGCCAACGTCCTGACTTTC. It codes for CASTGLSSGANVLTF.

The V call is TRBV29-1, the J call TRBJ2-1; TRBD2 aligns across 9 bases. The germline V gene encodes CDR1 SQVTM and CDR2 ANQGSEA. V trimming: 6 bases; J trimming: 1 base; junction bases outside the gene matches: 4. This CDR3 region has 14 residues. CDR3 sequence: CSVRTSESYNEQFF. The CDR3, as DNA: TGCAGCGTCAGGACTAGCGAGTCCTACAATGAGCAGTTCTTC.

This clone was counted only a few times. The V and J genes are TRBV6-1 and TRBJ1-6; 7 positions agree with TRBD1. The CDR3 covers 17 residues. Germline V gene data show CDR1 as MNHNS and CDR2 as SASEGT. The ends lost 1 base at V and 3 bases at J; junction bases unmatched: 6. CDR3 nucleotide sequence: TGTGCCAGCAGTGAAGGGGACAGTCGGTTCTATAATTCACCCCTCCACTTT. Encoded protein: CASSEGDSRFYNSPLHF.

The chain has TRBV6-6 and TRBJ1-5, with a weak D call TRBD1 (5 bases). Germline values: CDR1 MNHNY, CDR2 SVGAGI (reference sequence). The CDR3 contains 14 residues. V lost 2 bases and J 7 bases, leaving 12 bases between the germline ends. In DNA form, the CDR3 reads TGTGCCAGCAGTTACGGGGGGAATGGGCAGCCCCAGCATTTT. It translates to CASSYGGNGQPQHF.

The V gene is TRBV12-5, the J gene TRBJ2-5; 10 bases line up with TRBD1. Germline-derived CDR1 and CDR2 are LGHNT and FRNRAP. The CDR3 loop spans 15 amino acids. V dropped 5 bases and J dropped 4; count of bases not matched to a gene: 7. For the CDR3, the DNA is TGTGCTAGTGGTAAAGGGACAGGGGCTTCAGAGACCCAGTACTTC. Its protein is CASGKGTGASETQYF.

The sample holds many counts of this clone. The chain uses TRBV10-3 and TRBJ1-6, with D perhaps matching TRBD1 (6 bases). The ends were cut back, 10 bases at V and 12 bases at J, with 7 bases in the middle. CDR3 length: 9 amino acids. The V gene's germline CDR1 is ENHRY and CDR2 SYGVKD. The CDR3 DNA reads as TGTGCCACAGGGGAACCCCTCCACTTT. Residues: CATGEPLHF.

This clone has only a few counts. The chain recombines TRBV28 with TRBJ2-7; possibly TRBD1 for D (6 bases). Deletions cut 4 bases from V and 1 base from J, with 11 bases between. This CDR3 is built from 14 residues. CDR1 and CDR2 from the germline V gene are MDHEN and SYDVKM. DNA of the CDR3: TGTGCCAGCAGTTCTACCGACAGGTCCTACGAGCAGTACGTC. Translation gives CASSSTDRSYEQYV.

This clone was counted many times. The gene calls are TRBV5-5 and TRBJ2-5; D is undetermined. The germline V and J ends were trimmed by 5 bases and 4 bases, with 6 bases remaining between them. CDR3 length: 11 residues. Germline CDR1 reads SGHKS; CDR2 reads YYEKEE (reference sequence). CDR3 coding DNA: TGTGCCAGCAGATCTCGAGAGACCCAGTACTTC. Its translation is CASRSRETQYF. Supplemented by reference TRBV5-5 and TRBJ2-5, the full variable domain reads DAGVTQSPTHLIKTRGQQVTLRCSPISGHKSVSWYQQVLGQGPQFIFQYYEKEERGRGNFPDRFSARQFPNYSSELNVNALLLGDSALYLCASRSRETQYFGPGTRLLVL.

The chain uses TRBV6-5 and TRBJ2-3, with 7 bases matching TRBD2. The germline V gene has CDR1 MNHEY and CDR2 SVGAGI. The CDR3 length is 13 residues. V lost 5 bases, J lost 7 bases, and 6 bases stayed unmatched. The CDR3 DNA follows: TGTGCCAGCAGTACCGGGACTACCTATACGCAGTATTTT. Amino acid sequence: CASSTGTTYTQYF.

V is TRBV4-2 and J is TRBJ2-1; tentatively, D is TRBD2 (6 bases). The CDR3 has 17 residues. Trimming left V 0 bases short and J 2 bases short, with 14 bases between. Germline assignment: CDR1 LGHNA and CDR2 YNFKEQ. The CDR3 here is CASSQDQTSGAYNEQFF. The CDR3 DNA reads as TGTGCCAGCAGCCAAGACCAGACTAGTGGAGCCTACAATGAGCAGTTCTTC.

The chain employs TRBV5-1 and TRBJ2-2; TRBD2 is a possible D gene (6 bases). The V end lost 4 bases, the J end lost 4 bases, and 17 bases lay between the germline ends. The CDR3 is made up of 16 amino acids. CDR1 SGHRS and CDR2 YFSETQ come from the germline V gene. The CDR3 DNA reads as TGCGCCAGCAGCCTTGGGAGCGGGCGGGCCACCGGGGAGCTGTTTTTT. It encodes CASSLGSGRATGELFF.

The chain has TRBV28 and TRBJ1-6; no firm D call. V was clipped by 2 bases and J by 1 base, with 3 bases between them. This CDR3 comprises 14 residues. Germline loops: CDR1 MDHEN, CDR2 SYDVKM. The CDR3 reads CASSLPSYNSPLHF. In DNA form, the CDR3 reads TGTGCCAGCAGTTTACCGTCCTATAATTCACCCCTCCACTTT. Complete variable domain (other parts from reference TRBV28 and TRBJ1-6): DVKVTQSSRYLVKRTGEKVFLECVQDMDHENMFWYRQDPGLGLRLIYFSYDVKMKEKGDIPEGYSVSREKKERFSLILESASTNQTSMYLCASSLPSYNSPLHFGNGTRLTVT.

This clone was seen many times. The gene calls are TRBV4-2 and TRBJ2-1; D may be TRBD2 (6 bases). With 0 bases removed from V and 8 bases from J, the gap between germline ends came to 14 bases. The CDR3 has 15 residues. CDR1 LGHNA and CDR2 YNFKEQ come from the germline V gene. CDR3 amino acids: CASSQDLGGAYEQFF. The CDR3 coding sequence is TGTGCCAGCAGCCAAGACCTCGGGGGTGCCTATGAGCAGTTCTTC.